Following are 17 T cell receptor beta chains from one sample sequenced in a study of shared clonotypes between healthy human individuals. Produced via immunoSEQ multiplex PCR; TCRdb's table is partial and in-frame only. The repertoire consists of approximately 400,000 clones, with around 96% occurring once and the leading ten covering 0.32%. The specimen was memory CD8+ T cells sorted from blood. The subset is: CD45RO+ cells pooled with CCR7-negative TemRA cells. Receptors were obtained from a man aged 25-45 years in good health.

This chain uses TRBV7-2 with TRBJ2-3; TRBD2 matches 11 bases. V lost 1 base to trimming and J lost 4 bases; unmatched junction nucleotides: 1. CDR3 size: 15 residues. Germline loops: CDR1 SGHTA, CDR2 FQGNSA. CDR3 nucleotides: TGTGCCAGCAGCTTAGTAGCGGGAGGGGCAGATACGCAGTATTTT. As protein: CASSLVAGGADTQYF.

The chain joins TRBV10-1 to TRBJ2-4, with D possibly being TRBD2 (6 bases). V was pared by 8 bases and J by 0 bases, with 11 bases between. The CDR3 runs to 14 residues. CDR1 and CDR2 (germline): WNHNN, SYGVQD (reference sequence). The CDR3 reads CASERVRAKNIQYF. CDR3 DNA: TGCGCCAGCGAGCGGGTACGAGCCAAAAACATTCAGTACTTC.

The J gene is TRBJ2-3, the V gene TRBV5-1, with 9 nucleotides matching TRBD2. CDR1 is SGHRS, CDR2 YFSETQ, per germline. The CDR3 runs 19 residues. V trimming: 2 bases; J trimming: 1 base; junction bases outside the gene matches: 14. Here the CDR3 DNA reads TGCGCCAGCAGCTTTGAGGTTAGCGGGAGAGGGTTGCGCACAGATACGCAGTATTTT. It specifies CASSFEVSGRGLRTDTQYF.

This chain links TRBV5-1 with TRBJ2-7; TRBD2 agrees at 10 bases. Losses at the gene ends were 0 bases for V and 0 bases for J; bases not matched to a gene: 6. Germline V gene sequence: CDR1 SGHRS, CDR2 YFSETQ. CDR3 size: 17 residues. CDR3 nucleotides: TGCGCCAGCAGCTTGGCGGCCGCTAGCGGGAGCTCCTACGAGCAGTACTTC. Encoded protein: CASSLAAASGSSYEQYF. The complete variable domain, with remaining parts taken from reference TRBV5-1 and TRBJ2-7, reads KAGVTQTPRYLIKTRGQQVTLSCSPISGHRSVSWYQQTPGQGLQFLFEYFSETQRNKGNFPGRFSGRQFSNSRSEMNVSTLELGDSALYLCASSLAAASGSSYEQYFGPGTRLTVT.

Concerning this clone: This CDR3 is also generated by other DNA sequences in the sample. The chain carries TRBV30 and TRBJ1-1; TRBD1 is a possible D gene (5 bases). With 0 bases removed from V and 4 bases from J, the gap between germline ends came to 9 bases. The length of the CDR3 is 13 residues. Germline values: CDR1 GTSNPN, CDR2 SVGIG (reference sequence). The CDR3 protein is CAWSVLGGTEAFF. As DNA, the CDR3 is TGTGCCTGGAGTGTACTTGGGGGCACTGAAGCTTTCTTT.

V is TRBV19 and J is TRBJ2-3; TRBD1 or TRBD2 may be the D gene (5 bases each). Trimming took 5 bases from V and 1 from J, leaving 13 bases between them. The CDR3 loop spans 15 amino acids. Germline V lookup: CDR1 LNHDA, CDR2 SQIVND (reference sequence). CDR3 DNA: TGTGCCAGTAGTTCGGGGCTATTAGGCACAGATACGCAGTATTTT. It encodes CASSSGLLGTDTQYF. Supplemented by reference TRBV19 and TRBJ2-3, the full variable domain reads DGGITQSPKYLFRKEGQNVTLSCEQNLNHDAMYWYRQDPGQGLRLIYYSQIVNDFQKGDIAEGYSVSREKKESFPLTVTSAQKNPTAFYLCASSSGLLGTDTQYFGPGTRLTVL.

The CDR3 reads CASSAGLAGAGELFF. CDR3 nucleotides: TGTGCCAGCAGCGCCGGACTAGCGGGTGCCGGGGAGCTGTTTTTT. This sequence joins TRBV7-9 and TRBJ2-2; TRBD2 agrees at 11 bases. Germline loops: CDR1 SEHNR, CDR2 FQNEAQ (reference sequence). This CDR3 spans 15 amino acids. Trimming took 5 bases from V and 6 from J; bases not matched to a gene: 5. The full variable domain, its missing parts supplied by reference TRBV7-9 and TRBJ2-2, is DTGVSQNPRHKITKRGQNVTFRCDPISEHNRLYWYRQTLGQGPEFLTYFQNEAQLEKSRLLSDRFSAERPKGSFSTLEIQRTEQGDSAMYLCASSAGLAGAGELFFGEGSRLTVL.

For the CDR3, the DNA is TGTGCCAGTAGAAGCAGGAATTCGCTCAATCAGCCCCAGCATTTT. This translates into CASRSRNSLNQPQHF. The V and J genes are TRBV19 and TRBJ1-5; D unresolved. This CDR3 contains 15 residues. Trimming removed 6 bases from V and 3 bases from J, with 15 bases in between. Germline CDR1 LNHDA, CDR2 SQIVND (reference sequence).

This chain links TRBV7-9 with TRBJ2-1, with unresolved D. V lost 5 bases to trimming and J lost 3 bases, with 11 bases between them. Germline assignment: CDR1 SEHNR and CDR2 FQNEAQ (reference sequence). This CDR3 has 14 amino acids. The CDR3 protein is CASSPFRVYNEQFF. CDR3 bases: TGTGCCAGCAGCCCTTTCAGAGTCTACAATGAGCAGTTCTTC.

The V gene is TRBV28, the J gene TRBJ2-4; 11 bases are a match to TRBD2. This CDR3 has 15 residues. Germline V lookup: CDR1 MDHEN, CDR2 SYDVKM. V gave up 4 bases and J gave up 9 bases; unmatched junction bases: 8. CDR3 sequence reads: CASSSLAGGRGIQYF. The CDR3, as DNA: TGTGCCAGCAGTTCCTTAGCGGGAGGGAGGGGCATTCAGTACTTC.

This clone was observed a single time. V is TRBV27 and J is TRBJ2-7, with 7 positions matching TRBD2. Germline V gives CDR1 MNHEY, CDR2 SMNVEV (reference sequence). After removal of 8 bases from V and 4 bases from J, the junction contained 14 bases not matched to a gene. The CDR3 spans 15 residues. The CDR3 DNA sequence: TGTGCCAGCGGGGGGGTTTTTGGAGTTCAATACGAGCAGTACTTC. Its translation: CASGGVFGVQYEQYF.

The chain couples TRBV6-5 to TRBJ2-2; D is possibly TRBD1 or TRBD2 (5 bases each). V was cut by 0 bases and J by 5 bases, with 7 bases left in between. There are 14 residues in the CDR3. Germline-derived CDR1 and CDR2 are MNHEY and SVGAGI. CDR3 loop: CASSYSWGTGELFF. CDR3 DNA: TGTGCCAGCAGTTACTCGTGGGGGACCGGGGAGCTGTTTTTT.

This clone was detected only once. DNA for the CDR3: TGTGCCAGCAGTTATTGCTCCGGGACACAGGATGCCAGGGGACCCAATTATGGCTACACCTTC. Translating it yields CASSYCSGTQDARGPNYGYTF. This chain links TRBV6-9 with TRBJ1-2; D may be TRBD1 (6 bases). The CDR3 spans 21 residues. CDR1 and CDR2 from the germline V gene are MNHGY and SVAAGI. V was shortened by 1 base and J by 5 bases, with 32 bases between the two germline ends.

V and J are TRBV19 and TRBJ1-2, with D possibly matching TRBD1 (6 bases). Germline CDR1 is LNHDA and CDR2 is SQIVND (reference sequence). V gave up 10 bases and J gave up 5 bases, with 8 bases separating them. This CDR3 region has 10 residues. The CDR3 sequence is CATGQYGYTF. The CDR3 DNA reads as TGTGCCACGGGACAATATGGCTACACCTTC.

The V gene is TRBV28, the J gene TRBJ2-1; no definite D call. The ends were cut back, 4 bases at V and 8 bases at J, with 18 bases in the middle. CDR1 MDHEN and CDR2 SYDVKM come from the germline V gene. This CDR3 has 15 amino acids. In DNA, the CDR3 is TGTGCCAGCAGTTCCCCGGGCCCCAGTTACGATGAGCAGTTCTTC. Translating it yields CASSSPGPSYDEQFF.

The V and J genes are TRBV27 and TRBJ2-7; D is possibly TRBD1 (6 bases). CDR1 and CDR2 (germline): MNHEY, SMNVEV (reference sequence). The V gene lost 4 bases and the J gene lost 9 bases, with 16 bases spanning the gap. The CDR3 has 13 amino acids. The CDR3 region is CASSSTDRARQYF. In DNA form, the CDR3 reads TGTGCCAGCAGTTCAACGGACAGAGCCAGGCAGTACTTC.

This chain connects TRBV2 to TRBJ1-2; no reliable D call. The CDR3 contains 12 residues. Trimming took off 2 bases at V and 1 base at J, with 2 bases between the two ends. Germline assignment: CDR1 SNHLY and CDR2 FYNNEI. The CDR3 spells CASSENNYGYTF. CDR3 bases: TGTGCCAGCAGTGAAAATAACTATGGCTACACCTTC. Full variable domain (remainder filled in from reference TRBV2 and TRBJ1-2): EPEVTQTPSHQVTQMGQEVILRCVPISNHLYFYWYRQILGQKVEFLVSFYNNEISEKSEIFDDQFSVERPDGSNFTLKIRSTKLEDSAMYFCASSENNYGYTFGSGTRLTVV.